The sequence of this T cell receptor (beta chain) was determined in a study of T cells and Merkel cell carcinoma outcomes. The assay was immunoSEQ multiplex PCR, and TCRdb's table has in-frame clones only and misses some. Among thousands of clones listed, roughly 84% were seen once. The origin of this receptor is a human donor with Merkel cell carcinoma. The material sequenced was tumor tissue from Merkel cell carcinoma.

CDR3 DNA sequence: TGTGCCAGCAGTACGCCTGACTACCGCACAGGTAAAGGAGCTTTCTTT. It codes for CASSTPDYRTGKGAFF. This chain uses TRBV28 with TRBJ1-1; D might be TRBD1 (5 bases). Germline CDR1 and CDR2: MDHEN and SYDVKM. The CDR3 has 16 residues. V lost 5 bases and J 10 bases, leaving 26 bases between the germline ends. Combining the CDR3 with reference TRBV28 and TRBJ1-1 gives the whole variable domain DVKVTQSSRYLVKRTGEKVFLECVQDMDHENMFWYRQDPGLGLRLIYFSYDVKMKEKGDIPEGYSVSREKKERFSLILESASTNQTSMYLCASSTPDYRTGKGAFFGQGTRLTVV.